A few counts support the clone carrying this T cell receptor (beta chain). 5'RACE primed from the constant segment yielded TCR alpha and TCR beta cDNA libraries bearing sample barcodes and UMIs. From the 5' RACE reads, TCRdb called clonotypes with MiXCR, one entry per CDR3 protein. The data contain 45,000 or so distinct CDR3 sequences, roughly 6.6% of them singletons. This sample is drawn from a study of T-cell memory formation after mild COVID-19. Germline CDR1 reads MNHEY; CDR2 reads SVGEGT. The CDR3 loop spans 14 amino acids. The ends lost 2 bases at V and 5 bases at J; junction bases unmatched: 5.

This clonotype was sampled from an adult who had mild COVID-19 (a few samples of this study predate the infection). Cell type and time point are not known. Sequencing used PBMCs or a T cell subset sorted from them (not recorded which). This chain uses TRBV6-2 or TRBV6-3 with TRBJ1-1; 7 bases are shared with TRBD1. Written as DNA, the CDR3 is TGTGCCAGCAGTTACACCACAGGGGTTACTGAAGCTTTCTTT. This sequence encodes CASSYTTGVTEAFF.